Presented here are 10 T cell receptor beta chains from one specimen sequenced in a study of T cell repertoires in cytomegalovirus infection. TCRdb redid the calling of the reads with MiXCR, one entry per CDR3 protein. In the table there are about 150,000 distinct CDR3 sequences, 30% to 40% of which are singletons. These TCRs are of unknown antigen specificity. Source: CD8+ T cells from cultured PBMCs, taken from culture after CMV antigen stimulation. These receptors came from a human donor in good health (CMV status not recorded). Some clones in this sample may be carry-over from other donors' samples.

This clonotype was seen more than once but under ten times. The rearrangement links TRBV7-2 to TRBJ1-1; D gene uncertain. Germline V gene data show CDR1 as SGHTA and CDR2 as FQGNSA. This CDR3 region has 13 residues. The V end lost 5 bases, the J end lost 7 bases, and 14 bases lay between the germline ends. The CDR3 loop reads CASSRSVRVEAFF. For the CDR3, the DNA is TGTGCCAGCAGCCGCTCAGTTCGGGTTGAAGCTTTCTTT.

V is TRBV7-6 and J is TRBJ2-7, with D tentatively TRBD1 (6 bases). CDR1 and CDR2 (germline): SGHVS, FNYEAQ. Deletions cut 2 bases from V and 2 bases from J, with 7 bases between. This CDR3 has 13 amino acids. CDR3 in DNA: TGTGCCAGCAGCTTAAGGGACACCTACGAGCAGTACTTC. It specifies CASSLRDTYEQYF.

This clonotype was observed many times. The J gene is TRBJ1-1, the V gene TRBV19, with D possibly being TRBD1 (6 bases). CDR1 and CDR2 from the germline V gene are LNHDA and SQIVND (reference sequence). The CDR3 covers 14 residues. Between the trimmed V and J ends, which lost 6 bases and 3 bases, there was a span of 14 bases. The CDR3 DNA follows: TGTGCCAGTAGCCACGGGGGGGCTCACACTGAAGCTTTCTTT. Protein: CASSHGGAHTEAFF. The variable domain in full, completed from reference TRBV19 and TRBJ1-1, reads DGGITQSPKYLFRKEGQNVTLSCEQNLNHDAMYWYRQDPGQGLRLIYYSQIVNDFQKGDIAEGYSVSREKKESFPLTVTSAQKNPTAFYLCASSHGGAHTEAFFGQGTRLTVV.

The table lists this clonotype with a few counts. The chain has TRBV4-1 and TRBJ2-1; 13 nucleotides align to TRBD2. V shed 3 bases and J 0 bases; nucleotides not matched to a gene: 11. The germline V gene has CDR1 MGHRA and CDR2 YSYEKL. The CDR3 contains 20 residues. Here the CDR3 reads CASSHPGLAGARSSYNEQFF. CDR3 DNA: TGCGCCAGCAGCCACCCCGGACTAGCGGGGGCCAGGAGCTCCTACAATGAGCAGTTCTTC.

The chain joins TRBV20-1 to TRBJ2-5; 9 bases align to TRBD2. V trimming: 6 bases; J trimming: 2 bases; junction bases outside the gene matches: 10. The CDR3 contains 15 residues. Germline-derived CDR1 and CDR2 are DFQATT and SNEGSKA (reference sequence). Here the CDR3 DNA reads TGCAGTGCAACCTTCTTAGCGGGGGTACAAGAGACCCAGTACTTC. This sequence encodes CSATFLAGVQETQYF.

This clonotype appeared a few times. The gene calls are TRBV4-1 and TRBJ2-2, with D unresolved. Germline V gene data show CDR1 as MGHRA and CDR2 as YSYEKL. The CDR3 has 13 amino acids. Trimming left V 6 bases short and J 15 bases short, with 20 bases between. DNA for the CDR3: TGCGCCAGCAGTCGTATAGATGGGTCGGTGATGTTTTTT. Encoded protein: CASSRIDGSVMFF.

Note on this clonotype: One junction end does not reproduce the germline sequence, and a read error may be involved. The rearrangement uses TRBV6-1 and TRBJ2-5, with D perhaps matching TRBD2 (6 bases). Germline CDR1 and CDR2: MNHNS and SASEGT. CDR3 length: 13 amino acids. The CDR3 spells CASSEAEKGLGDF. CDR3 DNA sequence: TGTGCCAGCAGTGAAGCGGAGAAGGGACTTGGGGACTTC.

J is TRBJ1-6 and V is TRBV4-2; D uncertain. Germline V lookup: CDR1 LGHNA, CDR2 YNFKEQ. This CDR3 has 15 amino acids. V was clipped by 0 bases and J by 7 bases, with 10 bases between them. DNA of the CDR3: TGTGCCAGCAGCCAAGAGGATTCCCTAAATTCACCCCTCCACTTT. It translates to CASSQEDSLNSPLHF.

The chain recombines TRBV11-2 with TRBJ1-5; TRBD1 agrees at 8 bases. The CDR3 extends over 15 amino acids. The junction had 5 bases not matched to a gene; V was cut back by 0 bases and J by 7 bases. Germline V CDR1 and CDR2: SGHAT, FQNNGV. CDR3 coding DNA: TGTGCCAGCAGCTTAGAGCCAGGGGGCGGACAGCCCCAGCATTTT. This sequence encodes CASSLEPGGGQPQHF.

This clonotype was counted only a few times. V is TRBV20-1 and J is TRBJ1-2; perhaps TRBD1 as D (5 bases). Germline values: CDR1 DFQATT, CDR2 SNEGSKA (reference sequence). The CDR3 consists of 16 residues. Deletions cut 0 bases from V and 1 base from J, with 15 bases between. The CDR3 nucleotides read TGCAGTGCTAGAGATCAGGGCCAAGAGTTTAACTATGGCTACACCTTC. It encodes CSARDQGQEFNYGYTF.